This is a list of T cell receptor beta chains from one sample in a study of Tregs in tolerant kidney transplant recipients. Data came from immunoSEQ multiplex PCR; TCRdb stores just in-frame clones and leaves some out. The sample comprises some 250,000 clones, about 86% of which are singletons, and 0.55% to 0.65% rests with the top ten. The sample was CD4+ T cells from blood. These receptors all come from a human donor in good health. The CDR3 runs from the conserved cysteine through the conserved F or W. The order of the fields is J gene, clone size, D gene, V gene, CDR3 protein, CDR3 DNA. A D gene is named only where the DNA matches it firmly. Size tells how often a clone was seen (once, few, many) or the class of an expanded clone, and some rows leave it out.

J: TRBJ2-1
size: .
D: .
V: TRBV29-1
CDR3: CSGSDRYNEQFF
DNA: TGCAGCGGATCTGACAGGTACAATGAGCAGTTCTTC

J: TRBJ1-3
size: .
D: .
V: TRBV7-6
CDR3: CASSMFSSGNTIYF
DNA: TGTGCCAGCAGCATGTTTAGCTCTGGAAACACCATATATTTT

J: TRBJ1-2
size: .
D: TRBD1
V: TRBV10-3
CDR3: CAIRGQGDGYTF
DNA: TGTGCCATCAGGGGACAGGGGGACGGCTACACCTTC

J: TRBJ1-5
size: .
D: .
V: TRBV28
CDR3: CASSLTANQPQHF
DNA: TGTGCCAGCAGTTTAACCGCCAATCAGCCCCAGCATTTT

J: TRBJ1-1
size: .
D: .
V: TRBV5-1
CDR3: CASSEGTNTEAFF
DNA: TGCGCCAGCAGTGAGGGAACGAACACTGAAGCTTTCTTT

J: TRBJ1-2
size: few
D: .
V: TRBV11-2
CDR3: CASSSEHYGYTF
DNA: TGTGCCAGCAGCTCCGAGCACTATGGCTACACCTTC

J: TRBJ2-7
size: few
D: .
V: TRBV6-1
CDR3: CASSEALGAGREQYF
DNA: TGTGCCAGCAGTGAAGCTTTAGGGGCAGGGCGAGAGCAGTACTTC

J: TRBJ2-2
size: .
D: TRBD2
V: TRBV30
CDR3: CAWRVRGSTGELFF
DNA: TGTGCCTGGAGAGTCCGCGGGAGTACCGGGGAGCTGTTTTTT

J: TRBJ1-3
size: once
D: .
V: TRBV5-1
CDR3: CASSQQGSGNTIYF
DNA: TGCGCCAGCAGCCAACAGGGTTCGGGAAACACCATATATTTT

J: TRBJ2-2
size: .
D: .
V: TRBV9
CDR3: CASSTPARGNTGELFF
DNA: TGTGCCAGCAGTACCCCCGCCAGGGGGAACACCGGGGAGCTGTTTTTT

J: TRBJ1-5
size: few
D: .
V: TRBV5-6
CDR3: CASRDRDSNQPQHF
DNA: TGCGCCAGCAGGGACCGGGATAGCAATCAGCCCCAGCATTTT

J: TRBJ1-3
size: .
D: .
V: TRBV5-1
CDR3: CASSLGVGAEGGNTIYF
DNA: TGCGCCAGCAGCTTGGGTGTGGGGGCTGAAGGTGGAAACACCATATATTTT

J: TRBJ1-2
size: .
D: .
V: TRBV6-5
CDR3: CASSYSDGVGYTF
DNA: TGTGCCAGCAGTTACTCAGACGGGGTTGGCTACACCTTC

J: TRBJ2-4
size: .
D: TRBD1
V: TRBV6-1
CDR3: CASRRTGAKNIQYF
DNA: TGTGCCAGCAGACGGACAGGGGCCAAAAACATTCAGTACTTC

J: TRBJ1-2
size: .
D: TRBD1
V: TRBV15
CDR3: CATSRDLGRGQDGYTF
DNA: TGTGCCACCAGCAGAGATTTGGGCAGGGGGCAGGATGGCTACACCTTC

J: TRBJ2-7
size: .
D: .
V: TRBV28
CDR3: CASSAAGQSSYEQYF
DNA: TGTGCCAGCAGCGCCGCGGGACAGAGCTCCTACGAGCAGTACTTC

J: TRBJ1-2
size: .
D: .
V: TRBV10-3
CDR3: CAVQHPTTFYGYTF
DNA: TGTGCCGTACAACACCCCACCACCTTCTATGGCTACACCTTC

J: TRBJ2-7
size: .
D: TRBD2
V: TRBV11-1
CDR3: CASSRTETSGSYEQYF
DNA: TGTGCCAGCAGCCGTACCGAGACTAGCGGATCCTACGAGCAGTACTTC

J: TRBJ2-3
size: .
D: .
V: TRBV6-1
CDR3: CASSAVDRRTDTQYF
DNA: TGTGCCAGCAGTGCAGTGGACAGACGCACAGATACGCAGTATTTT

J: TRBJ2-7
size: .
D: TRBD2
V: TRBV27
CDR3: CASSTIAGGPYEQYF
DNA: TGTGCCAGCAGCACCATAGCGGGAGGACCCTACGAGCAGTACTTC

J: TRBJ2-3
size: .
D: .
V: TRBV9
CDR3: CASSSRTDTQYF
DNA: TGTGCCAGCAGCTCTCGCACAGATACGCAGTATTTT

J: TRBJ1-3
size: .
D: .
V: TRBV7-6
CDR3: CASSSSVIGNTIYF
DNA: TGTGCCAGCAGCTCTTCCGTCATTGGAAACACCATATATTTT

J: TRBJ1-6
size: .
D: .
V: TRBV18
CDR3: CASSPESGGASPLHF
DNA: TGTGCCAGCTCACCGGAGAGTGGCGGGGCTTCACCCCTCCACTTT

J: TRBJ2-1
size: few
D: TRBD2
V: TRBV10-3
CDR3: CAIRDSGRSSYNEQFF
DNA: TGTGCCATCAGGGATAGCGGGAGGAGCTCCTACAATGAGCAGTTCTTC

J: TRBJ2-5
size: .
D: TRBD1
V: TRBV7-9
CDR3: CASSRDRADETQYF
DNA: TGTGCCAGCAGCCGGGACAGGGCGGACGAGACCCAGTACTTC

J: TRBJ1-5
size: .
D: .
V: TRBV18
CDR3: CASSPSRERVNQPQHF
DNA: TGTGCCAGCTCACCATCCAGGGAGCGGGTCAATCAGCCCCAGCATTTT